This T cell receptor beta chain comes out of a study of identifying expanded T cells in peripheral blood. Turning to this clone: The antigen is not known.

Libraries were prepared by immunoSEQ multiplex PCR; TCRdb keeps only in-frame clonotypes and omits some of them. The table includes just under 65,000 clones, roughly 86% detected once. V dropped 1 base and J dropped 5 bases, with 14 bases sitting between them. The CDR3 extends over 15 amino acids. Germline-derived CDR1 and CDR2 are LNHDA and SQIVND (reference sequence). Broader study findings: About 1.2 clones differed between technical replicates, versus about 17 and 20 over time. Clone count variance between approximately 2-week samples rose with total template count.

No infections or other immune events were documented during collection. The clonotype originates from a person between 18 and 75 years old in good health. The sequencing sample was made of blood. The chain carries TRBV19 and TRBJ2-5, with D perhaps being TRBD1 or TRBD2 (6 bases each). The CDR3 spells CASSIATGAAETQYF. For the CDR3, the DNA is TGTGCCAGTAGTATAGCTACGGGGGCGGCGGAGACCCAGTACTTC.